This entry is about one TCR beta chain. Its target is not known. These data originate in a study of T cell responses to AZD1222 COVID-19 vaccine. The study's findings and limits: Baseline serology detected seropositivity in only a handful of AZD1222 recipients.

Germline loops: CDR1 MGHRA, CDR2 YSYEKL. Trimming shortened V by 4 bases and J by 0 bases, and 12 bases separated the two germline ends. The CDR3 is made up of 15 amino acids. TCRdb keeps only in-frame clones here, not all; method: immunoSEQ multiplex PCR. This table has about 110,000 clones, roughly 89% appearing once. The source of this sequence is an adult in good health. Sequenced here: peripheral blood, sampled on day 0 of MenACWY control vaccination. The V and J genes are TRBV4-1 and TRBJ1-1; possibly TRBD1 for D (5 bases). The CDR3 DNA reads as TGCGCCAGCAGCCTCGGGGAGGGGTTGAACACTGAAGCTTTCTTT. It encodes CASSLGEGLNTEAFF.